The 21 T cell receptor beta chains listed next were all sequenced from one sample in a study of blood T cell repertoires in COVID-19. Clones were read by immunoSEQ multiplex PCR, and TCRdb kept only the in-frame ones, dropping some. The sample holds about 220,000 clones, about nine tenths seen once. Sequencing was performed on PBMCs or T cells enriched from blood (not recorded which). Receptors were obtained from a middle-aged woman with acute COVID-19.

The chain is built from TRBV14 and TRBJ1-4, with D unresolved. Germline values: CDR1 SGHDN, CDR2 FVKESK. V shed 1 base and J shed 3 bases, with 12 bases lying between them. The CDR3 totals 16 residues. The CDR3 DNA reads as TGTGCCAGCAGCCAAGGAGGGCCCTTGTCTAATGAAAAACTGTTTTTT. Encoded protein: CASSQGGPLSNEKLFF.

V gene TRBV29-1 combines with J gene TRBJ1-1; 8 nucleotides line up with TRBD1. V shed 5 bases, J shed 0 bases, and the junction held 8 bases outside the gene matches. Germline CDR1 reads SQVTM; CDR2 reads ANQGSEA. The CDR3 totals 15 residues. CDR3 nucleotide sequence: TGCAGCGTTAGGGGTGGACAGGGTATGAACACTGAAGCTTTCTTT. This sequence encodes CSVRGGQGMNTEAFF. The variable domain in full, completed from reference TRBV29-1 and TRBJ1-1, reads SAVISQKPSRDICQRGTSLTIQCQVDSQVTMMFWYRQQPGQSLTLIATANQGSEATYESGFVIDKFPISRPNLTFSTLTVSNMSPEDSSIYLCSVRGGQGMNTEAFFGQGTRLTVV.

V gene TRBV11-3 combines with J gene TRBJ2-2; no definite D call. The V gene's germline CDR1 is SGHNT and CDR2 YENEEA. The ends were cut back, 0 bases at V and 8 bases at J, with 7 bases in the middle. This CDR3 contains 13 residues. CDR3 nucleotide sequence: TGTGCCAGCAGCTTAGATATCGGGGGGGAGCTGTTTTTT. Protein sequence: CASSLDIGGELFF. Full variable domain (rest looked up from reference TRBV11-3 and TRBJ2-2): EAGVVQSPRYKIIEKKQPVAFWCNPISGHNTLYWYLQNLGQGPELLIRYENEEAVDDSQLPKDRFSAERLKGVDSTLKIQPAELGDSAVYLCASSLDIGGELFFGEGSRLTVL.

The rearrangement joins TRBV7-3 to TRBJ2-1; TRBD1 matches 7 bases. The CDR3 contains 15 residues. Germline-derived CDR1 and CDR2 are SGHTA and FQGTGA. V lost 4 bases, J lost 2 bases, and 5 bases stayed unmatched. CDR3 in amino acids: CASSSNTGAYNEQFF. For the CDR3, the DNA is TGTGCCAGCAGCTCAAATACAGGGGCCTACAATGAGCAGTTCTTC.

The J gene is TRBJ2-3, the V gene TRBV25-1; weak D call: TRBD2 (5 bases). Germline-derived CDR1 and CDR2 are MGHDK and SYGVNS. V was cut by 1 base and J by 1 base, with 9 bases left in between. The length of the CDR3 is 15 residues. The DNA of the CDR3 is TGTGCCAGCAGTGAATTAATCGGGGGCACAGATACGCAGTATTTT. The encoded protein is CASSELIGGTDTQYF.

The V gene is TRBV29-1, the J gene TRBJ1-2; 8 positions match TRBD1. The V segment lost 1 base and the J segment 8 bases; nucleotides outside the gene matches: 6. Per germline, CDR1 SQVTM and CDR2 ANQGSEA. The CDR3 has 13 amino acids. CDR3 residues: CSVEVQGARGYTF. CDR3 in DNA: TGCAGCGTTGAAGTTCAGGGGGCGCGGGGCTACACCTTC.

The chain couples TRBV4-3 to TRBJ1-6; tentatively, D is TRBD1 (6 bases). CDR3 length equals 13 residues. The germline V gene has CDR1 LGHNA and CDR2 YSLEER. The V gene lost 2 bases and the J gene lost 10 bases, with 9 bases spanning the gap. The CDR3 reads CASSQTGYSPLHF. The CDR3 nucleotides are TGCGCCAGCAGCCAAACAGGGTACTCACCCCTCCACTTT.

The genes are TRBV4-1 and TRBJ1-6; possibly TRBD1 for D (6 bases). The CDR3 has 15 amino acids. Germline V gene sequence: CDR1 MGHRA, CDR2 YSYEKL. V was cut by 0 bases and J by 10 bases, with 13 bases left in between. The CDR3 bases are TGCGCCAGCAGCCAAGATGGGGCAGGGGAATCACCCCTCCACTTT. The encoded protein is CASSQDGAGESPLHF.

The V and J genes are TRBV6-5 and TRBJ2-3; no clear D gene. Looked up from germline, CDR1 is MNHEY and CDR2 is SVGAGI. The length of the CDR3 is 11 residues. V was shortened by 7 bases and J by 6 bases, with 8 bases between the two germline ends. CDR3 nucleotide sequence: TGTGCCAGCATCTCTCGTGATACGCAGTATTTT. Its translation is CASISRDTQYF.

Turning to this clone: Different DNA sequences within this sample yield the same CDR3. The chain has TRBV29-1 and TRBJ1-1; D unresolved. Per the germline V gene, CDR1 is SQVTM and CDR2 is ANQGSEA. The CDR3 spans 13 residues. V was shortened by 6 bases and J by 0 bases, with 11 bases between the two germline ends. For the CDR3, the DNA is TGCAGCGTAGAGCGCGGGTTGAACACTGAAGCTTTCTTT. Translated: CSVERGLNTEAFF.

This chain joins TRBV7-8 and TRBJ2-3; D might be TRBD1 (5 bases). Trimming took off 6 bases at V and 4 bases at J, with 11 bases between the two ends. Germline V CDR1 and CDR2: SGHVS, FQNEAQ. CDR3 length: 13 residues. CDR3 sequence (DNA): TGTGCCAGCAGGTCAGGGATGGCAGATACGCAGTATTTT. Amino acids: CASRSGMADTQYF.

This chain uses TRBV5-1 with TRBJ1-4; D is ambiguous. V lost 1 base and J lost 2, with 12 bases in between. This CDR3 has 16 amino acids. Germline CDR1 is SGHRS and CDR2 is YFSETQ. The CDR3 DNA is TGCGCCAGCAGCTTGTTTCCGACACAGACTAATGAAAAACTGTTTTTT. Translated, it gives CASSLFPTQTNEKLFF.

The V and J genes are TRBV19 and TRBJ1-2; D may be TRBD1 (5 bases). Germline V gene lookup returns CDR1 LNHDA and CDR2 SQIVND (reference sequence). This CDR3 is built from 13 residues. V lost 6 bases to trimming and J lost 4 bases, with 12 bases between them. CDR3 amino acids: CASRGVGGYGYTF. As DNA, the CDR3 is TGTGCCAGTAGAGGGGTCGGGGGCTATGGCTACACCTTC.

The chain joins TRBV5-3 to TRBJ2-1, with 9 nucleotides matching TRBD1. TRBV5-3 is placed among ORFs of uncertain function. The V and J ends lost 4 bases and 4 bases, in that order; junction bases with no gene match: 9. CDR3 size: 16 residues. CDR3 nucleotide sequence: TGTGCCAGAAGCCGCTCGGGACAGGGTCTTTACAATGAGCAGTTCTTC. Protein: CARSRSGQGLYNEQFF.

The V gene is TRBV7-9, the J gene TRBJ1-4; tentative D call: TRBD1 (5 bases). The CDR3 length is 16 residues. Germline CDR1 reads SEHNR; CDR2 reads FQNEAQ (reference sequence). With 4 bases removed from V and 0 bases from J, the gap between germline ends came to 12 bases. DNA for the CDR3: TGTGCCAGCAGCTCTTTCGGGGGAACAACTAATGAAAAACTGTTTTTT. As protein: CASSSFGGTTNEKLFF.

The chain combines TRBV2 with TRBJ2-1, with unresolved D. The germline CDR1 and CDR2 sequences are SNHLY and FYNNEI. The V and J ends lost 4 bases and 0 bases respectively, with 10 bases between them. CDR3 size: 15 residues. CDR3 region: CASSVVEYSYNEQFF. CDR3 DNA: TGTGCCAGCAGTGTGGTTGAGTACTCCTACAATGAGCAGTTCTTC. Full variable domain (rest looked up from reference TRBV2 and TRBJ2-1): EPEVTQTPSHQVTQMGQEVILRCVPISNHLYFYWYRQILGQKVEFLVSFYNNEISEKSEIFDDQFSVERPDGSNFTLKIRSTKLEDSAMYFCASSVVEYSYNEQFFGPGTRLTVL.

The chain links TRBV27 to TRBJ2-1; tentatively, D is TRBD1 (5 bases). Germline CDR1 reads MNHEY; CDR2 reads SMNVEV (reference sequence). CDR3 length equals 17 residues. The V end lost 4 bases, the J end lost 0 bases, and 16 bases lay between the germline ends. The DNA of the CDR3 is TGTGCCAGCAGTTCTAACCCGACAGCCAGCTCCTACAATGAGCAGTTCTTC. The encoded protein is CASSSNPTASSYNEQFF.

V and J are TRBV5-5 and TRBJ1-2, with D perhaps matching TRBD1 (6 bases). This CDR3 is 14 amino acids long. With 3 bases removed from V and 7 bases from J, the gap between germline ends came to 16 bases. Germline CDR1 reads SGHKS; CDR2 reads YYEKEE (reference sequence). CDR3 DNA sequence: TGTGCCAGCAGCTATAACACAGGGTTGGGTGGCTACACCTTC. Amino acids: CASSYNTGLGGYTF.

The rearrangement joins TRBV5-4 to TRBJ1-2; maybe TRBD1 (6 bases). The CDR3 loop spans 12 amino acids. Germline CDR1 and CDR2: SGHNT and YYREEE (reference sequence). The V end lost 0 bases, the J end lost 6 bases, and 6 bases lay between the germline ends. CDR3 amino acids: CASSLAGDGYTF. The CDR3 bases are TGTGCCAGCAGCTTGGCAGGGGATGGCTACACCTTC.

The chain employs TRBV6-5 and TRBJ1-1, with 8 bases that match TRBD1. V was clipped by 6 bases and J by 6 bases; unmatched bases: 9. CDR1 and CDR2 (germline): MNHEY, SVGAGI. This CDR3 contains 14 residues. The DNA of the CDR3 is TGTGCCAGCAGCCACACCGGACAGGGCCCTGAAGCTTTCTTT. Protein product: CASSHTGQGPEAFF.

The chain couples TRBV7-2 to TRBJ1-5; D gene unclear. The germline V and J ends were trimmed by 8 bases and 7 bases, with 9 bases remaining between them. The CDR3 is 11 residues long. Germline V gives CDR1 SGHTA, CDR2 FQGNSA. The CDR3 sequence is CASGDMQPQHF. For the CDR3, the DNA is TGTGCCAGCGGCGACATGCAGCCCCAGCATTTT.